These 16 T cell receptor beta chains came from one sample sequenced in a study of cytomegalovirus exposure and HLA in healthy donors. This PCR relied on a set of 60 Vbeta primers and 13 Jbeta primers. Profiled with immunoSEQ multiplex PCR; TCRdb holds only in-frame clones, not every one. The sample lists approximately 100,000 clones, 84% occurring once. Sequencing input: PBMCs. The source of these receptors is a woman aged 18-35 years in good health and CMV-seronegative.

V gene TRBV5-1 combines with J gene TRBJ2-1, with 9 bases fitting TRBD1. The length of the CDR3 is 13 residues. Germline CDR1 is SGHRS and CDR2 is YFSETQ. Germline trimming cut 4 bases from V and 7 bases from J; bases unmatched to any gene: 3. The CDR3 DNA sequence: TGCGCCAGCAGCGGTGGGACAGGGAATGAGCAGTTCTTC. Translated, it gives CASSGGTGNEQFF.

This clone turned up a few times. The chain couples TRBV6-5 to TRBJ1-2; no definite D call. CDR3 length equals 13 residues. V lost 0 bases and J lost 7, with 9 bases in between. Germline CDR1 and CDR2: MNHEY and SVGAGI. The CDR3 DNA reads as TGTGCCAGCAGTTACTCGCCGGGAGGTGGCTACACCTTC. Encoded protein: CASSYSPGGGYTF.

The chain joins TRBV10-3 to TRBJ2-5; 11 bases fit TRBD2. The V and J ends lost 4 bases and 5 bases, in that order; junction bases with no gene match: 9. The CDR3 is 16 residues long. Per the germline V gene, CDR1 is ENHRY and CDR2 is SYGVKD. The CDR3 nucleotides read TGTGCCATCAGTGGCGGACTAGCGGGTGAATTGGAGACCCAGTACTTC. Protein sequence: CAISGGLAGELETQYF.

About this clone itself: Germline and junction disagree at one end, which may indicate a read error. The rearrangement joins TRBV5-6 to TRBJ2-3, with unresolved D. The CDR3 runs to 15 residues. Per the germline V gene, CDR1 is SGHDT and CDR2 is YYEEEE. CDR3 loop: CASTLISLRTDTQYF. The CDR3 nucleotides are TGTGCCAGCACCTTGATATCTCTCCGCACAGATACGCAGTATTTT.

The chain links TRBV6-6 to TRBJ1-4; 7 nucleotides line up with TRBD1. V trimming: 6 bases; J trimming: 3 bases; junction bases outside the gene matches: 7. CDR1 and CDR2 from the germline V gene are MNHNY and SVGAGI (reference sequence). The CDR3 runs to 15 residues. CDR3 nucleotide sequence: TGTGCCAGCAGCCCAGGACAGGCTTCTAATGAAAAACTGTTTTTT. As protein: CASSPGQASNEKLFF.

The chain carries TRBV5-1 and TRBJ2-3, with a tentative D call TRBD2 (6 bases). Trimming took 5 bases from V and 0 from J, leaving 13 bases between them. Per the germline V gene, CDR1 is SGHRS and CDR2 is YFSETQ. This CDR3 comprises 15 residues. CDR3: CASRPTSASTDTQYF. The CDR3 DNA follows: TGCGCCAGCAGACCGACTAGTGCTAGCACAGATACGCAGTATTTT. The full variable domain, its missing parts supplied by reference TRBV5-1 and TRBJ2-3, is KAGVTQTPRYLIKTRGQQVTLSCSPISGHRSVSWYQQTPGQGLQFLFEYFSETQRNKGNFPGRFSGRQFSNSRSEMNVSTLELGDSALYLCASRPTSASTDTQYFGPGTRLTVL.

The chain is built from TRBV29-1 and TRBJ1-4; D remains unclear. In germline, CDR1 is SQVTM, CDR2 ANQGSEA. The CDR3 is 12 residues long. The V end was cut by 4 bases, the J end by 7 bases, with 10 bases between. CDR3 DNA sequence: TGCAGCGTTGTAGGAGGGAGTGAAAAACTGTTTTTT. Encoded protein: CSVVGGSEKLFF.

This chain joins TRBV4-1 and TRBJ1-2; TRBD1 is a possible D gene (6 bases). Trimming took off 0 bases at V and 6 bases at J, with 14 bases between the two ends. The CDR3 length is 15 residues. Germline CDR1 reads MGHRA; CDR2 reads YSYEKL. This CDR3 reads CASSQDQRGGNGYTF. CDR3 coding DNA: TGCGCCAGCAGCCAAGATCAGAGAGGGGGAAATGGCTACACCTTC.

V gene TRBV7-2 combines with J gene TRBJ2-3, with 9 bases identical to TRBD1. V was pared by 1 base and J by 6 bases, with 5 bases of the junction left unmatched. CDR3 length: 15 residues. CDR1 is SGHTA, CDR2 FQGNSA, per germline. This CDR3 is CASSLEGQGVDTQYF. The CDR3, as DNA: TGTGCCAGCAGCTTAGAGGGACAGGGCGTGGATACGCAGTATTTT.

V usage is TRBV19 and J usage is TRBJ2-7, with 9 bases aligning to TRBD1. The CDR3 consists of 15 residues. V lost 11 bases to trimming and J lost 3 bases; unmatched junction nucleotides: 14. Germline-derived CDR1 and CDR2 are LNHDA and SQIVND (reference sequence). The DNA of the CDR3 is TGTGCCTCATTTTGGGGGGACAGGGTTATCTACGAGCAGTACTTC. Residues: CASFWGDRVIYEQYF.

This clone came up once. This chain joins TRBV7-2 and TRBJ1-1; D call uncertain. Trimming took off 1 base at V and 1 base at J, with 7 bases between the two ends. The CDR3 covers 14 residues. Per the germline V gene, CDR1 is SGHTA and CDR2 is FQGNSA. CDR3 bases: TGTGCCAGCAGCTTAGATGCCAGGAACACTGAAGCTTTCTTT. Residues: CASSLDARNTEAFF.

The chain links TRBV2 to TRBJ2-7; 7 bases agree with TRBD1. The trim removed 2 bases at V and 4 bases at J, leaving 5 bases unmatched. CDR1 and CDR2 from the germline V gene are SNHLY and FYNNEI. The CDR3 runs 14 residues. In DNA form, the CDR3 reads TGTGCCAGCAGTGAACAGGGGGTATTTTACGAGCAGTACTTC. Translating it yields CASSEQGVFYEQYF. The whole variable domain, remainder taken from reference TRBV2 and TRBJ2-7, is EPEVTQTPSHQVTQMGQEVILRCVPISNHLYFYWYRQILGQKVEFLVSFYNNEISEKSEIFDDQFSVERPDGSNFTLKIRSTKLEDSAMYFCASSEQGVFYEQYFGPGTRLTVT.

In this sample, this clone turned up a few times. This chain uses TRBV10-3 with TRBJ2-7; possibly TRBD1 for D (6 bases). The V end lost 4 bases, the J end lost 2 bases, and 9 bases lay between the germline ends. This CDR3 has 13 amino acids. Germline lookup yields CDR1 ENHRY and CDR2 SYGVKD. The CDR3 coding sequence is TGTGCCATCAGTGGAGGGGGACCCTACGAGCAGTACTTC. Its protein is CAISGGGPYEQYF.

The genes are TRBV7-9 and TRBJ2-3; 11 positions match TRBD2. Germline loops: CDR1 SEHNR, CDR2 FQNEAQ (reference sequence). The CDR3 is 16 amino acids. V trimming: 3 bases; J trimming: 4 bases; junction bases outside the gene matches: 6. The CDR3: CASSFPGTSGSDTQYF. In DNA, the CDR3 is TGTGCCAGCAGCTTCCCCGGGACTAGCGGATCAGATACGCAGTATTTT.

The rearrangement joins TRBV4-3 to TRBJ2-3; TRBD1 might be the D (6 bases). Per germline, CDR1 LGHNA and CDR2 YSLEER. The length of the CDR3 is 19 residues. V lost 1 base, J lost 2 bases, and 22 bases lay in between. CDR3 residues: CASSQGGFASDRYTDTQYF. In nucleotides, the CDR3 is TGCGCCAGCAGCCAAGGGGGCTTTGCTTCGGACAGATACACAGATACGCAGTATTTT.

The table lists this clone with a count of one. The genes are TRBV7-9 and TRBJ2-7, with TRBD2 identical over 10 bases. CDR1 is SEHNR and CDR2 is FQNEAQ in the germline V gene (reference sequence). The CDR3 contains 19 residues. V lost 4 bases and J lost 2; bases outside the gene matches: 17. CDR3 coding DNA: TGTGCCAGCAGCTCCCTCCTAACAAATACACTAGCGGGGCCCTACGAGCAGTACTTC. As protein: CASSSLLTNTLAGPYEQYF.